A single sample gave rise to the 26 T cell receptor beta chains below, sequenced in a study of blood T cells in healthy people across ages. For the second PCR, which ran for 7 to 11 cycles, a sample-barcoded 5' primer and a J-beta primer mix were used. MiXCR was run by TCRdb on the 5' RACE reads, yielding one entry per CDR3 protein. The profile covers some 760,000 distinct CDR3 sequences, with around a quarter appearing a single time and just under 9.5% taken by the ten largest. This same sample was also part of a study on T cells of mothers and their children.

Sequenced: blood. These TCRs come from a boy younger than 18 in good health.

The V call is TRBV18, the J call TRBJ2-7, with 7 bases fitting TRBD1. Per germline, CDR1 KGHSH and CDR2 LQKENI. V lost 2 bases and J lost 5; bases outside the gene matches: 6. The CDR3 consists of 14 residues. CDR3 sequence reads: CASSPIDRVHEQYF. The CDR3 DNA reads as TGTGCCAGCTCACCAATCGACAGGGTCCACGAGCAGTACTTC.

This clonotype was counted at least ten times. The J gene is TRBJ2-3, the V gene TRBV2; D uncertain. Trimming took off 8 bases at V and 0 bases at J, with 12 bases between the two ends. The CDR3 is 14 amino acids. Germline loops: CDR1 SNHLY, CDR2 FYNNEI. This chain's CDR3 is CASSAIGSTDTQYF. The DNA for the CDR3 is TGTGCCAGCTCGGCTATTGGGAGCACAGATACGCAGTATTTT. The entire variable domain, with the rest obtained from reference TRBV2 and TRBJ2-3, is as follows: EPEVTQTPSHQVTQMGQEVILRCVPISNHLYFYWYRQILGQKVEFLVSFYNNEISEKSEIFDDQFSVERPDGSNFTLKIRSTKLEDSAMYFCASSAIGSTDTQYFGPGTRLTVL.

This clonotype was counted only a few times. The chain employs TRBV7-3 and TRBJ2-3, with D tentatively TRBD1 or TRBD2 (5 bases each). This CDR3 contains 14 residues. Germline V lookup: CDR1 SGHTA, CDR2 FQGTGA. V was shortened by 6 bases and J by 5 bases, with 15 bases between the two germline ends. The CDR3 bases are TGTGCCAGCAGTCCCGTCGGAGGACAAGATACGCAGTATTTT. This sequence encodes CASSPVGGQDTQYF. The whole variable domain, remainder taken from reference TRBV7-3 and TRBJ2-3, is GAGVSQTPSNKVTEKGKYVELRCDPISGHTALYWYRQSLGQGPEFLIYFQGTGAADDSGLPNDRFFAVRPEGSVSTLKIQRTERGDSAVYLCASSPVGGQDTQYFGPGTRLTVL.

This clonotype is a singleton in its sample. A much larger clone sits a single nucleotide away, making a read error possible. The rearrangement joins TRBV7-9 to TRBJ2-5; D is perhaps TRBD2 (5 bases). The J call is in doubt because the DNA end fits TRBJ2-7 better. Germline V gene sequence: CDR1 SEHNR, CDR2 FQNEAQ (reference sequence). CDR3 length: 12 residues. CDR3 nucleotide sequence: TGTGCCAGCAGCCACGGGGACTACGAGCAGTACTTC. Translated, it gives CASSHGDYEQYF.

The chain couples TRBV12-3 or TRBV12-4 to TRBJ1-2; D is ambiguous. V lost 6 bases to trimming and J lost 1 base, with 6 bases between them. This CDR3 comprises 12 residues. CDR3 sequence reads: CASRQNNYGYTF. DNA of the CDR3: TGTGCCAGCAGACAAAATAACTATGGCTACACCTTC.

This clonotype was counted only a few times. The chain carries TRBV29-1 and TRBJ1-1; D is undetermined. Trimming left V 8 bases short and J 5 bases short, with 12 bases between. CDR3 length equals 11 residues. The V gene's germline CDR1 is SQVTM and CDR2 ANQGSEA. CDR3 sequence: CSSRDGTEAFF. The CDR3 DNA reads as TGCAGCTCGCGGGATGGGACTGAAGCTTTCTTT.

This chain links TRBV7-9 with TRBJ2-5; 7 nucleotides line up with TRBD1. The DNA matches TRBJ2-7 better at its end, which makes the J call doubtful. The CDR3 runs to 17 residues. CDR1 SEHNR and CDR2 FQNEAQ come from the germline V gene (reference sequence). CDR3 sequence (DNA): TGTGCCAGCAGCTCCGTCCAATACGGGACAGACTCCTACGAGCAGTACTTC. Translated: CASSSVQYGTDSYEQYF.

This chain joins TRBV12-3 or TRBV12-4 and TRBJ1-2, with TRBD1 as a possible D gene (5 bases). The CDR3 runs 15 residues. Trimming shortened V by 1 base and J by 4 bases, and 13 bases separated the two germline ends. For the CDR3, the DNA is TGTGCCAGCAGTTTAGGGGTCAGGGTGGGCTATGGCTACACCTTC. Its protein is CASSLGVRVGYGYTF.

V gene TRBV5-1 combines with J gene TRBJ2-6; maybe TRBD1 (5 bases). Between the trimmed V and J ends, which lost 0 bases and 2 bases, there was a span of 21 bases. Germline loops: CDR1 SGHRS, CDR2 YFSETQ. The CDR3 extends over 20 amino acids. In nucleotides, the CDR3 is TGCGCCAGCAGCTTGGCTCTTTCAGGGTCCCCGGAGACTGGGGCCAACGTCCTGACTTTC. Translated: CASSLALSGSPETGANVLTF.

This clonotype was counted between two and nine times. The V call is TRBV6-5, the J call TRBJ2-1; weak D call: TRBD2 (6 bases). The J call could be wrong; TRBJ2-5 is a better fit for the DNA end. The CDR3 length is 14 residues. Germline CDR1 is MNHEY and CDR2 is SVGAGI. CDR3 amino acids: CASSYSGGTSTQYF. The CDR3 DNA reads TGTGCCAGCAGTTACTCTGGGGGGACGTCTACCCAGTACTTC.

This clonotype was observed a few times. The gene calls are TRBV11-2 and TRBJ2-5; D perhaps matches TRBD2 (5 bases). TRBJ2-7 explains the end of the DNA better; the J call may be wrong. This CDR3 spans 17 amino acids. In germline, CDR1 is SGHAT, CDR2 FQNNGV. As DNA, the CDR3 is TGTGCCAGCAGCTTGGTTAAGTTTGGGGAGCGCTCCTACGAGCAGTACTTC. This gives the protein CASSLVKFGERSYEQYF.

The V call is TRBV4-1, the J call TRBJ2-5; D is undetermined. Germline V gene data show CDR1 as MGHRA and CDR2 as YSYEKL. The V end lost 0 bases, the J end lost 1 base, and 9 bases lay between the germline ends. The CDR3 spans 15 residues. CDR3 bases: TGCGCCAGCAGCCAAGAGACCAGATCCCAAGAGACCCAGTACTTC. This codes for CASSQETRSQETQYF.

V and J are TRBV7-2 and TRBJ1-4; 7 bases agree with TRBD1. The CDR3 totals 16 residues. V was clipped by 1 base and J by 6 bases; unmatched bases: 8. Looked up from germline, CDR1 is SGHTA and CDR2 is FQGNSA. The CDR3 sequence is CASSLDGRTGHEKLFF. The DNA of the CDR3 is TGTGCCAGCAGCTTAGACGGGCGGACAGGCCATGAAAAACTGTTTTTT.

This clonotype was seen only a few times. J is TRBJ2-1 and V is TRBV6-6; 8 nucleotides line up with TRBD1. CDR1 is MNHNY and CDR2 is SVGAGI in the germline V gene (reference sequence). The CDR3 contains 14 residues. Trimming removed 2 bases from V and 6 bases from J; junction bases left unmatched: 3. The CDR3 loop is CASSYDRGGNEQFF. For the CDR3, the DNA is TGTGCCAGCAGTTACGACAGGGGCGGCAATGAGCAGTTCTTC.

CDR3 sequence reads: CASSLDGDSETQYF. DNA of the CDR3: TGCGCCAGCAGCTTGGATGGCGACTCCGAGACCCAGTACTTC. The V gene is TRBV5-1, the J gene TRBJ2-5; D remains ambiguous. Germline CDR1 is SGHRS and CDR2 is YFSETQ. The CDR3 covers 14 residues. V lost 0 bases and J 5 bases, leaving 11 bases between the germline ends.

The chain employs TRBV12-3 or TRBV12-4 and TRBJ2-1; TRBD2 matches at 9 bases. The J segment lost 9 bases and the V segment lost 7 bases, leaving 10 bases of the junction unmatched. This CDR3 comprises 14 residues. The CDR3 region has the DNA TGTGCCAGCACCGGTAGCGGGAGAGCGATTGAGCAGTTCTTC. Amino acids: CASTGSGRAIEQFF.

The genes are TRBV28 and TRBJ2-7; weak D call: TRBD2 (5 bases). This CDR3 is built from 14 residues. Germline V lookup: CDR1 MDHEN, CDR2 SYDVKM. The V and J ends lost 3 bases and 0 bases respectively, with 9 bases between them. The CDR3 loop reads CASSFSGISYEQYF. The CDR3 region has the DNA TGTGCCAGCAGTTTCTCCGGGATCTCCTACGAGCAGTACTTC. The full variable domain, in which reference TRBV28 and TRBJ2-7 provide the parts outside the CDR3, is DVKVTQSSRYLVKRTGEKVFLECVQDMDHENMFWYRQDPGLGLRLIYFSYDVKMKEKGDIPEGYSVSREKKERFSLILESASTNQTSMYLCASSFSGISYEQYFGPGTRLTVT.

The rearrangement uses TRBV5-1 and TRBJ2-7, with D uncertain. The CDR3 spans 14 residues. The V gene's germline CDR1 is SGHRS and CDR2 YFSETQ. V lost 0 bases, J lost 4 bases, and 11 bases lay in between. CDR3 sequence reads: CASSLGRQNYEQYF. CDR3 coding DNA: TGCGCCAGCAGCTTGGGACGTCAGAATTACGAGCAGTACTTC.

The CDR3 is CASSLLGGGNTEAFF. In DNA form, the CDR3 reads TGTGCCAGCAGCTTACTCGGGGGCGGGAACACTGAAGCTTTCTTT. This chain uses TRBV7-2 with TRBJ1-1, with D perhaps TRBD1 (6 bases). Looked up from germline, CDR1 is SGHTA and CDR2 is FQGNSA. There are 15 residues in the CDR3. Trimming took off 2 bases at V and 1 base at J, with 11 bases between the two ends.

The gene calls are TRBV14 and TRBJ2-1, with TRBD1 identical over 8 bases. Germline-derived CDR1 and CDR2 are SGHDN and FVKESK. The CDR3 sequence is 14 residues long. V was clipped by 3 bases and J by 8 bases; unmatched bases: 6. CDR3 coding DNA: TGTGCCAGCAGCCACTTCGACAGGGGCTATGAGCAGTTCTTC. Translation: CASSHFDRGYEQFF.

The rearrangement uses TRBV18 and TRBJ1-2, with 7 bases fitting TRBD1. The CDR3 is 15 residues long. Germline CDR1 KGHSH, CDR2 LQKENI. V lost 3 bases and J lost 8; bases outside the gene matches: 12. CDR3 in DNA: TGTGCCAGCTCACCTCGGAAGGGGGCGCGGAAGGGCTACACCTTC. It is translated as CASSPRKGARKGYTF.

This clonotype has more than one count but fewer than ten. This chain connects TRBV5-6 to TRBJ1-2; D gene uncertain. Trimming cost V 0 bases and J 7 bases, with 10 bases left between them. The CDR3 is made up of 13 amino acids. Germline lookup yields CDR1 SGHDT and CDR2 YYEEEE. This chain's CDR3 is CASSLDASGGYTF. As DNA, the CDR3 is TGTGCCAGCAGCTTGGATGCGTCGGGTGGCTACACCTTC.

In this sample, this clonotype turned up many times. The chain has TRBV3-1 and TRBJ2-5, with a tentative D call TRBD2 (6 bases). Germline V gene sequence: CDR1 LGHDT, CDR2 YNNKEL (reference sequence). Trimming cost V 0 bases and J 3 bases, with 8 bases left between them. The CDR3 is 14 residues long. The DNA for the CDR3 is TGTGCCAGCAGCCAAGAAGGAGGGGAAGAGACCCAGTACTTC. Translating it yields CASSQEGGEETQYF.

V gene TRBV29-1 combines with J gene TRBJ1-6; D remains unclear. The CDR3 runs 13 residues. Germline CDR1 reads SQVTM; CDR2 reads ANQGSEA. V gave up 7 bases and J gave up 5 bases, with 12 bases separating them. The CDR3 spells CSAREKDNSPLHF. The CDR3 DNA reads TGCAGCGCCCGAGAAAAAGATAATTCACCCCTCCACTTT.

This clonotype was observed a few times. The rearrangement links TRBV12-3 or TRBV12-4 to TRBJ2-5, with 7 bases identical to TRBD2. The J call may be in error: the DNA end matches TRBJ2-7 better. The CDR3 totals 15 residues. The CDR3 DNA reads as TGTGCCAGCACCTTCGGACTAGTCGGGAGCTACGAGCAGTACTTC. Translation: CASTFGLVGSYEQYF.

This chain joins TRBV6-2 or TRBV6-3 and TRBJ1-1; maybe TRBD1 (5 bases). This CDR3 has 14 amino acids. Trimming left V 2 bases short and J 4 bases short, with 11 bases between. From germline, CDR1 is MNHEY and CDR2 SVGEGT. The CDR3 DNA sequence: TGTGCCAGCAGTTACCGCAGGGATAGCACTGAAGCTTTCTTT. Protein product: CASSYRRDSTEAFF.